This is a list of T cell receptor beta chains from one sample in a study of T cells in localized non-small cell lung cancer. The repertoire was sequenced with immunoSEQ multiplex PCR; TCRdb's copy has only in-frame clones and lacks some. The sample lists 50,000 to 65,000 clones, roughly 76% occurring once. Material: PBMCs, obtained before any cancer treatment. These TCRs come from a man between 40 and 75 years old with stage II lung adenocarcinoma. Both conserved end residues are part of each CDR3. The D gene is left open where the match is weak. Rows may omit the clone size; those that give it use once, few, many or a size class.

size: .; D: .; J: TRBJ1-5; V: TRBV6-1; length: 13; CDR3: CASYRDPYEPQHF; DNA: TGTGCCAGCTATCGGGATCCGTACGAGCCCCAGCATTTT
size: .; D: .; J: TRBJ1-2; V: TRBV19; length: 16; CDR3: CASSIPPGREGYGYTF; DNA: TGTGCCAGTAGTATCCCCCCCGGAAGGGAAGGGTATGGCTACACCTTC
size: .; D: .; J: TRBJ1-1; V: TRBV5-6; length: 15; CDR3: CASSPSGGPGGEAFF; DNA: TGTGCCAGCAGCCCTTCCGGGGGCCCGGGAGGTGAAGCTTTCTTT
size: once; D: TRBD2; J: TRBJ2-2; V: TRBV5-6; length: 16; CDR3: CASSWVLAGKTGELFF; DNA: TGTGCCAGCAGCTGGGTACTAGCGGGAAAGACCGGGGAGCTGTTTTTT
size: .; D: TRBD1; J: TRBJ2-3; V: TRBV7-9; length: 14; CDR3: CASSPGTGTDTQYF; DNA: TGTGCCAGCAGTCCTGGGACAGGCACAGATACGCAGTATTTT
size: .; D: TRBD1; J: TRBJ2-7; V: TRBV11-1; length: 14; CDR3: CASTSGTGSYEQYF; DNA: TGTGCCAGCACCTCCGGGACAGGGTCCTACGAGCAGTACTTC
size: .; D: .; J: TRBJ2-2; V: TRBV6-1; length: 17; CDR3: CASSDRGSAWTPGELFF; DNA: TGTGCCAGCAGTGACAGGGGTTCGGCTTGGACCCCCGGGGAGCTGTTTTTT
size: few; D: .; J: TRBJ2-2; V: TRBV13; length: 14; CDR3: CASSFLAVPGELFF; DNA: TGTGCCAGCAGCTTCTTAGCGGTACCCGGGGAGCTGTTTTTT
size: .; D: .; J: TRBJ2-1; V: TRBV12-5; length: 16; CDR3: CASASRLPQSYNEQFF; DNA: TGTGCTAGTGCCTCGCGGCTCCCCCAATCCTACAATGAGCAGTTCTTC
size: .; D: TRBD2; J: TRBJ2-7; V: TRBV6-5; length: 15; CDR3: CASSYLGGSSYEQYF; DNA: TGTGCCAGCAGTTATCTGGGCGGGAGCTCCTACGAGCAGTACTTC
size: .; D: .; J: TRBJ1-1; V: TRBV2; length: 13; CDR3: CASELKSNTEAFF; DNA: TGTGCCAGCGAGTTGAAGTCGAACACTGAAGCTTTCTTT
size: .; D: .; J: TRBJ2-5; V: TRBV9; length: 13; CDR3: CASSVRLTETQYF; DNA: TGTGCCAGCAGCGTCCGACTGACAGAGACCCAGTACTTC
size: .; D: TRBD2; J: TRBJ2-1; V: TRBV6-5; length: 15; CDR3: CASSWGLAGARGLFF; DNA: TGTGCCAGCAGTTGGGGACTAGCGGGAGCCAGGGGGCTGTTCTTC
size: .; D: .; J: TRBJ1-2; V: TRBV5-4; length: 14; CDR3: CASSLAGTIYGYTF; DNA: TGTGCCAGCAGCTTGGCGGGGACTATCTATGGCTACACCTTC
size: .; D: TRBD1; J: TRBJ1-2; V: TRBV5-1; length: 15; CDR3: CASSAGQTKNYGYTF; DNA: TGCGCCAGCAGCGCGGGACAGACGAAAAACTATGGCTACACCTTC
size: .; D: .; J: TRBJ2-2; V: TRBV27; length: 17; CDR3: CASSLSARGSSTGELFF; DNA: TGTGCCAGCAGTTTATCTGCGAGAGGGTCAAGCACCGGGGAGCTGTTTTTT
size: .; D: .; J: TRBJ1-6; V: TRBV2; length: 14; CDR3: CASREQGPWSPLHF; DNA: TGTGCCAGCAGGGAACAGGGTCCGTGGTCACCCCTCCACTTT
size: once; D: .; J: TRBJ2-7; V: TRBV11-3; length: 12; CDR3: CASSLSSYEQYF; DNA: TGTGCCAGCAGCCTTAGCTCCTACGAGCAGTACTTC
size: .; D: .; J: TRBJ2-1; V: TRBV4-1; length: 13; CDR3: CASSQISPNEQFF; DNA: TGCGCCAGCAGCCAGATAAGCCCCAATGAGCAGTTCTTC
size: .; D: .; J: TRBJ2-2; V: TRBV30; length: 12; CDR3: CAWSVPRGELFF; DNA: TGTGCCTGGAGTGTACCTAGGGGGGAGCTGTTTTTT
size: .; D: TRBD1; J: TRBJ1-4; V: TRBV30; length: 14; CDR3: CAWSAGTAHEKLFF; DNA: TGTGCCTGGAGTGCCGGGACAGCCCATGAAAAACTGTTTTTT
size: few; D: TRBD1; J: TRBJ2-7; V: TRBV19; length: 15; CDR3: CASSIGQGPPYEQYF; DNA: TGTGCCAGTAGTATCGGACAGGGGCCCCCCTACGAGCAGTACTTC
size: .; D: TRBD2; J: TRBJ2-1; V: TRBV6-1; length: 17; CDR3: CASSVNLPGLAGGKEFF; DNA: TGTGCCAGCAGTGTCAACCTGCCGGGACTAGCGGGAGGGAAGGAGTTCTTC
size: .; D: TRBD1; J: TRBJ1-1; V: TRBV18; length: 12; CDR3: CASSQGQSGAFF; DNA: TGTGCCAGCTCACAGGGACAGTCGGGGGCTTTCTTT
size: .; D: .; J: TRBJ1-1; V: TRBV5-1; length: 16; CDR3: CASSLSPGLGDTEAFF; DNA: TGCGCCAGCAGCTTGAGCCCAGGCCTCGGGGACACTGAAGCTTTCTTT
size: .; D: TRBD1; J: TRBJ1-1; V: TRBV5-4; length: 15; CDR3: CASSIGQGARTEAFF; DNA: TGTGCCAGCAGCATAGGACAGGGGGCGCGCACTGAAGCTTTCTTT
size: .; D: TRBD2; J: TRBJ2-2; V: TRBV18; length: 15; CDR3: CASSPGGSLTGELFF; DNA: TGTGCCAGCTCACCAGGCGGGAGTCTCACCGGGGAGCTGTTTTTT
size: few; D: .; J: TRBJ1-1; V: TRBV4-2; length: 16; CDR3: CASSPNEGVENTEAFF; DNA: TGTGCCAGCAGCCCCAATGAGGGGGTAGAGAACACTGAAGCTTTCTTT
size: .; D: .; J: TRBJ1-2; V: TRBV7-2; length: 13; CDR3: CASSLEPNYGYTF; DNA: TGTGCCAGCAGCTTAGAACCTAACTATGGCTACACCTTC
size: .; D: .; J: TRBJ2-7; V: TRBV9; length: 10; CDR3: CASSAYEQYF; DNA: TGTGCCAGCTCGGCATACGAGCAGTACTTC